This T cell receptor beta chain was recovered during a study of response to subunit inactivated influenza vaccine. General study results and limits: A suggestion made by the authors is that each seasonal influenza vaccination recruits few new T cells.

Per germline, CDR1 LNHDA and CDR2 SQIVND (reference sequence). With 5 bases clipped from V and 4 bases from J, the junction kept 8 bases outside the gene matches. The CDR3 consists of 15 residues. One entry per CDR3 protein results from TCRdb running MiXCR on the RT-PCR reads. The table records over 150,000 distinct CDR3 sequences, about 10% of them present only once. For this clonotype: What it binds is not known.

The V and J genes are TRBV19 and TRBJ2-1, with 7 bases that match TRBD1. This receptor was identified in a man between 50 and 69 years old who received an inactivated influenza vaccine. Sample: CD8+ T cells sorted from PBMCs, taken roughly 24 months after vaccination. This chain's CDR3 is CASSVDRTEYNEQFF. CDR3 in DNA: TGTGCCAGTAGTGTGGACAGGACTGAATACAATGAGCAGTTCTTC.